The rows below give T cell receptor beta chains drawn from one sample of a study of blood T cells in healthy people across ages. TCRdb processed the 5' RACE reads anew with MiXCR; each CDR3 protein has one entry. This table has about 780,000 distinct CDR3 sequences, 35% to 60% appearing once. What was sequenced was blood. The receptor source for this set is a man older than 75 in good health. Both conserved end residues are part of each CDR3.

J gene | V gene | CDR3 protein
TRBJ2-5 | TRBV28 | CASTRQEETQYF
TRBJ2-1 | TRBV6-6 | CASSYTPEGDEQFF
TRBJ2-1 | TRBV7-2 | CASSTSGSHYEQFF
TRBJ1-1 | TRBV5-1 | CASSLDYRQGSFGPTEAFF
TRBJ1-5 | TRBV28 | CASSPTGVRSGQPQHF
TRBJ2-5 | TRBV4-3 | CASSQGLTSGRSREQYF
TRBJ2-1 | TRBV11-2 | CASSPNTSDEQFF
TRBJ2-1 | TRBV9 | CASSVAPVGSYNEQFF
TRBJ2-7 | TRBV7-2 | CASSLRWGVEQYF
TRBJ2-7 | TRBV20-1 | CSARDPGGTYEQYF
NA | TRBV2 | CASSFLGGENEQYF
TRBJ2-1 | TRBV9 | CASSGGLAGANEQFF
TRBJ2-1 | TRBV10-3 | CAITGTSGNEQFF
TRBJ2-1 | TRBV5-4 | CASSMTSQDEQFF
NA | TRBV12-3/TRBV12-4 | CASSRKEGTEQYF
TRBJ2-1 | TRBV29-1 | CSGGGSNEQFF
TRBJ2-7 | TRBV20-1 | CSARDSRTGFNEQYF
TRBJ2-5 | TRBV6-6 | CASSYQRSRQGAREQYF
TRBJ1-1 | TRBV27 | CASSLSGREAFF
TRBJ2-5 | TRBV29-1 | CSVNPGQKTQYF
TRBJ2-5 | TRBV9 | CASSVNEETQYF
TRBJ2-7 | TRBV3-1 | CASSPSTGRAEQYF
TRBJ2-1 | TRBV28 | CASNTPLGSYNEQFF
TRBJ2-5 | TRBV20-1 | CSAAGTGQETQYF
TRBJ2-6 | TRBV20-1 | CSARVMANVLTF
NA | TRBV7-7 | CASSLPGGVETQFF
TRBJ2-3 | TRBV12-3/TRBV12-4 | CASSPVTRTTDTQYF
TRBJ1-5 | TRBV6-2/TRBV6-3 | CASGRQGNQPQHF
TRBJ2-3 | TRBV28 | CASSLSPGTAGRYF